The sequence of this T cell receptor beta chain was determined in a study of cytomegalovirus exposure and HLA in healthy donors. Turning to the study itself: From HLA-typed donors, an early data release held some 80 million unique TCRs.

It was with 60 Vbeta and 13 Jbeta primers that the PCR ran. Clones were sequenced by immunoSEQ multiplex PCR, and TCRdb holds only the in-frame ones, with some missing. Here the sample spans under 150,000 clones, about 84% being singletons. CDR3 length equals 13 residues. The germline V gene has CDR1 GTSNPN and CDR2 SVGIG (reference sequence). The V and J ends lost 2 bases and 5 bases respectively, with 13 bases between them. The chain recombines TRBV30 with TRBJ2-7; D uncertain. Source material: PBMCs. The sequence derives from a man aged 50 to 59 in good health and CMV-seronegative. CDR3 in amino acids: CAWSSIQANEQYF. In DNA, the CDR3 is TGTGCCTGGAGTTCGATTCAGGCCAACGAGCAGTACTTC.